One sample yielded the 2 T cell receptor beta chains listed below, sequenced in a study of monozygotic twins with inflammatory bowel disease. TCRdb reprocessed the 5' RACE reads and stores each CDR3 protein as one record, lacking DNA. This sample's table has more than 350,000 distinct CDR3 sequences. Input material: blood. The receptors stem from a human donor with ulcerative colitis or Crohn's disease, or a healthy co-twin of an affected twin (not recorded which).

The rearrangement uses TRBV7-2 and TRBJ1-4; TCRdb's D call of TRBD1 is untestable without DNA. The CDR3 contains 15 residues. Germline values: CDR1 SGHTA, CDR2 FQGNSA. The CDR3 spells CASSLEGTGGEKLFF.

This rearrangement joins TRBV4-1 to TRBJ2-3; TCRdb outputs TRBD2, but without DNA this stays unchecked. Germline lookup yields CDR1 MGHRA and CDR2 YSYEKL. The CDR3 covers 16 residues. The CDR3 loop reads CASSQASGAITDTQYF.